These 15 T cell receptor beta chains came from one sample sequenced in a study of identical twins (dated by TCRdb to about 2016). The library was made by 5' RACE. TCRdb lists the instrument as Illumina HiSeq 2000. In-frame beta chains were kept once TCRdb had trimmed the public reads at Q25 with fastp and called clones with MiXCR. Each CDR3 protein gets just one entry, which takes the most common genes and DNA from the rows behind it. This sample has hundreds of thousands of distinct CDR3 sequences in its table, and 8.6% of those were observed once. Of the sample, around 0.98% is held by the ten largest clones. This same sample was also taken into another study, of yellow fever vaccine responses in identical twins.

What was sequenced was PBMCs. Source of these receptors: a woman under 30 in good health.

This clonotype was counted between two and nine times. This chain joins TRBV30 and TRBJ2-1; D tentatively fits TRBD1 or TRBD2 (5 bases each). Germline lookup yields CDR1 GTSNPN and CDR2 SVGIG (reference sequence). V shed 5 bases and J shed 9 bases, with 20 bases lying between them. This CDR3 has 14 amino acids. CDR3 in amino acids: CAWVRDHGEIEQFF. CDR3 nucleotides: TGTGCCTGGGTCCGGGACCACGGGGAGATTGAGCAGTTCTTC.

This sequence joins TRBV5-1 and TRBJ2-3; D might be TRBD2 (6 bases). With 6 bases removed from V and 5 bases from J, the gap between germline ends came to 19 bases. The germline V gene has CDR1 SGHRS and CDR2 YFSETQ. There are 15 residues in the CDR3. As DNA, the CDR3 is TGCGCCAGCACCGTCTTAGGAGGGGACGAAGATACGCAGTATTTT. This translates into CASTVLGGDEDTQYF.

This clonotype came up a few times. This chain uses TRBV15 with TRBJ2-3, with 11 nucleotides matching TRBD2. Germline CDR1 LNHNV, CDR2 YYDKDF (reference sequence). The CDR3 has 16 amino acids. The junction had 4 bases not matched to a gene; V was cut back by 1 base and J by 4 bases. The DNA of the CDR3 is TGTGCCACCAGCAGAGGTCTAGCGGGGGGTTCAGATACGCAGTATTTT. Translation: CATSRGLAGGSDTQYF. Together with reference TRBV15 and TRBJ2-3, the CDR3 gives the full variable domain: DAMVIQNPRYQVTQFGKPVTLSCSQTLNHNVMYWYQQKSSQAPKLLFHYYDKDFNNEADTPDNFQSRRPNTSFCFLDIRSPGLGDTAMYLCATSRGLAGGSDTQYFGPGTRLTVL.

The V call is TRBV5-1, the J call TRBJ1-6, with 8 bases fitting TRBD1. Germline lookup yields CDR1 SGHRS and CDR2 YFSETQ. The CDR3 runs to 17 residues. V shed 7 bases and J 10 bases; nucleotides not matched to a gene: 19. CDR3: CASHKMDRDRHGSPLHF. The DNA of the CDR3 is TGCGCCAGCCATAAAATGGACAGGGACCGGCATGGATCACCCCTCCACTTT. Full variable domain (missing parts from reference TRBV5-1 and TRBJ1-6): KAGVTQTPRYLIKTRGQQVTLSCSPISGHRSVSWYQQTPGQGLQFLFEYFSETQRNKGNFPGRFSGRQFSNSRSEMNVSTLELGDSALYLCASHKMDRDRHGSPLHFGNGTRLTVT.

Only a few counts were recorded for this clonotype. J is TRBJ2-1 and V is TRBV20-1; the match to TRBD1 covers 7 bases. V gave up 3 bases and J gave up 4 bases; unmatched junction bases: 6. Germline values: CDR1 DFQATT, CDR2 SNEGSKA (reference sequence). The CDR3 length is 14 residues. The CDR3 nucleotides are TGCAGTGCTAGCGAACAGGGGCCTTACAATGAGCAGTTCTTC. Residues: CSASEQGPYNEQFF.

This clonotype was seen a few times. V and J are TRBV20-1 and TRBJ1-6; D is perhaps TRBD1 (5 bases). Trimming removed 3 bases from V and 3 bases from J, with 6 bases in between. Germline V gene data show CDR1 as DFQATT and CDR2 as SNEGSKA (reference sequence). The CDR3 runs 13 residues. Here the CDR3 DNA reads TGCAGTGCTAGGGGGCTCTATAATTCACCCCTCCACTTT. Its translation is CSARGLYNSPLHF.

The chain joins TRBV3-1 to TRBJ1-4, with 7 bases identical to TRBD1. This CDR3 is 18 amino acids long. Germline CDR1 LGHDT, CDR2 YNNKEL (reference sequence). The V gene end was trimmed by 11 bases and the J gene end by 7 bases; junction bases not matched to a gene: 25. The CDR3, as DNA: TGTGCCTCCTGCCAAACCTCGGGAGAGACAGGGAATATTGAAAAACTGTTTTTT. Translated: CASCQTSGETGNIEKLFF. The full variable domain, completed using reference TRBV3-1 and TRBJ1-4, is DTAVSQTPKYLVTQMGNDKSIKCEQNLGHDTMYWYKQDSKKFLKIMFSYNNKELIINETVPNRFSPKSPDKAHLNLHINSLELGDSAVYFCASCQTSGETGNIEKLFFGSGTQLSVL.

This clonotype showed up many times. The rearrangement uses TRBV5-6 and TRBJ1-5; 8 positions match TRBD1. The CDR3 totals 15 residues. The germline CDR1 and CDR2 sequences are SGHDT and YYEEEE. V gave up 2 bases and J gave up 9 bases; unmatched junction bases: 10. The CDR3 is CASSFGQGSLTPQHF. The CDR3 coding sequence is TGTGCCAGCAGCTTCGGACAGGGAAGTTTGACGCCCCAGCATTTT.

CDR3 in DNA: TGCGCCAGCAGCCAAGATCAGGTCCGGGAGGGATGGCGCTACGAGCAGTACTTC. As protein: CASSQDQVREGWRYEQYF. The chain joins TRBV4-3 to TRBJ2-7; TRBD2 aligns across 8 bases. CDR1 and CDR2 (germline): LGHNA, YSLEER. The junction had 13 bases not matched to a gene; V was cut back by 0 bases and J by 3 bases. CDR3 length: 18 amino acids.

This clonotype appeared many times. The chain carries TRBV3-1 and TRBJ1-1, with D tentatively TRBD1 (5 bases). V was cut by 4 bases and J by 1 base, with 16 bases left in between. The germline gives CDR1 LGHDT, CDR2 YNNKEL (reference sequence). CDR3 length: 16 amino acids. DNA for the CDR3: TGTGCCAGCAGCCCCTCTATGGGGGAAAGGAACACTGAAGCTTTCTTT. Translating gives CASSPSMGERNTEAFF.

This clonotype was observed a handful of times. The chain combines TRBV20-1 with TRBJ2-3; TRBD2 agrees at 13 bases. The J segment lost 7 bases and the V segment lost 0 bases, leaving 7 bases of the junction unmatched. Looked up from germline, CDR1 is DFQATT and CDR2 is SNEGSKA (reference sequence). The length of the CDR3 is 16 residues. The CDR3 reads CSARDPTSGRANTQYF. CDR3 DNA sequence: TGCAGTGCTAGAGATCCCACTAGCGGGAGGGCGAATACGCAGTATTTT.

This clonotype came up many times. The rearrangement links TRBV7-9 to TRBJ2-7, with TRBD1 matching over 9 bases. This CDR3 has 14 amino acids. The ends lost 7 bases at V and 3 bases at J; junction bases unmatched: 7. The germline gives CDR1 SEHNR, CDR2 FQNEAQ (reference sequence). For the CDR3, the DNA is TGTGCCAGCACCTCGGGGACAGGGCTCTACGAGCAGTACTTC. As protein: CASTSGTGLYEQYF.

The rearrangement joins TRBV6-1 to TRBJ1-2; 7 nucleotides align to TRBD1. The CDR3 contains 14 residues. The junction had 8 bases not matched to a gene; V was cut back by 4 bases and J by 6 bases. Germline V gene lookup returns CDR1 MNHNS and CDR2 SASEGT. In DNA, the CDR3 is TGTGCCAGCAGTGCCCGACAGGGACGGCATGGCTACACCTTC. It is translated as CASSARQGRHGYTF.

This sequence joins TRBV7-2 and TRBJ2-4; 8 bases map to TRBD2. The CDR3 runs 17 residues. The germline gives CDR1 SGHTA, CDR2 FQGNSA. The V and J ends lost 5 bases and 0 bases, in that order; junction bases with no gene match: 9. The CDR3 DNA is TGTGCCAGCAGCAGTAGGGCGGGGGGTCCAGCCAAAAACATTCAGTACTTC. This codes for CASSSRAGGPAKNIQYF.

CDR3 sequence: CASSYSDRTRGEQYF. The CDR3, as DNA: TGTGCCAGCAGTTACTCAGACAGGACACGAGGTGAGCAGTACTTC. The chain links TRBV6-5 to TRBJ2-7; D perhaps matches TRBD1 (6 bases). V dropped 0 bases and J dropped 7 bases, with 16 bases sitting between them. From germline, CDR1 is MNHEY and CDR2 SVGAGI. The length of the CDR3 is 15 residues.